A single T cell receptor (beta chain) is shown here with its context. Its target is not known. The sample originates from a study of shared clonotypes between healthy human individuals. Every contributor of samples was a Caucasian grown-up residing in Nashville, Tennessee. The CDR3 sequence is 15 residues long. Germline V lookup: CDR1 SGHTA, CDR2 FQGNSA. Between the trimmed V and J ends, which lost 5 bases and 5 bases, there was a span of 18 bases. Sequencing used immunoSEQ multiplex PCR; TCRdb keeps in-frame clones, though not all of them. The repertoire consists of approximately 1.1 million clones, with roughly 74% occurring once and the leading ten covering around 0.47%. General study points: Naive subsets generally exceeded memory subsets in estimated richness. Limited genetic and exposure-history diversity came from having few donors.

This TCR was sampled from a man between 18 and 29 years old in good health. Some clones in this sample may be carry-over from other donors' samples. V is TRBV7-2 and J is TRBJ1-2; D remains ambiguous. The source material was memory CD4+ T cells from PBMCs. Documented subset: CD45RA-negative fraction. CDR3 region: CASSTLRRAEYGYTF. CDR3 in DNA: TGTGCCAGCAGCACCTTACGTAGGGCCGAGTATGGCTACACCTTC.